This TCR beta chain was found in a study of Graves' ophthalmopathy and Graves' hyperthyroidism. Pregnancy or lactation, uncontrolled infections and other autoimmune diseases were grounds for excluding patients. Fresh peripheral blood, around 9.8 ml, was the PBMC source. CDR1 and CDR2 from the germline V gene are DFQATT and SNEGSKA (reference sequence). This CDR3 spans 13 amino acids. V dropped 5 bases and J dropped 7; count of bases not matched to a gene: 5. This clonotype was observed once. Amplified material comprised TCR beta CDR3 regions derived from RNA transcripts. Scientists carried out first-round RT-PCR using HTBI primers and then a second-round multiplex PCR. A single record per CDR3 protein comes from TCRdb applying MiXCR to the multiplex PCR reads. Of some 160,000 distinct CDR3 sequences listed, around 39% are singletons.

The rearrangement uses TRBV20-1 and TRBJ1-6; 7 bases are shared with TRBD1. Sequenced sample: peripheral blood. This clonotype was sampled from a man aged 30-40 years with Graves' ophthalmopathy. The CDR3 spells CSAPQGRNSPLHF. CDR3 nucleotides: TGCAGTGCTCCACAGGGGCGGAATTCACCCCTCCACTTT.